The 22 T cell receptor beta chains in this list originate from one sample, sequenced in a study of T-cell reconstitution after alpha-beta-depleted transplantation in children. Preparation of the TCRbeta library involved a method that used unique molecular identifiers. In TCRdb, the PCR reads were re-called with MiXCR into one record per CDR3 protein. The table has nearly 20,000 distinct CDR3 sequences, under 15% seen once; the top ten hold around 33%. The specimen was PBMCs, mostly from graft donor cells, collected 60 days after TCRalphabeta/CD19-depleted stem cell transplant. These receptors originate from a female patient aged 2-15 years who had a stem cell transplant for congenital amegakaryocytic thrombocytopenia, so the T cells may come from the graft donor.

This clonotype was recorded at least ten times. The chain uses TRBV27 and TRBJ2-1, with 10 bases lining up with TRBD2. V dropped 4 bases and J dropped 0; count of bases not matched to a gene: 9. Germline CDR1 reads MNHEY; CDR2 reads SMNVEV (reference sequence). The CDR3 loop spans 18 amino acids. CDR3 protein: CASSSTRLAGYSYNEQFF. CDR3 sequence (DNA): TGTGCCAGCAGTTCCACGAGACTAGCGGGCTACTCCTACAATGAGCAGTTCTTC.

This clonotype was observed a single time. The rearrangement joins TRBV23-1 to TRBJ2-3; the match to TRBD1 covers 7 bases. TRBV23-1 is placed among ORFs of uncertain function. V lost 4 bases and J lost 3; bases outside the gene matches: 13. The CDR3 extends over 17 amino acids. CDR3: CASSPRCEGASTDTQYF. CDR3 coding DNA: TGCGCCAGCAGTCCCCGCTGTGAGGGGGCGTCGACAGATACGCAGTATTTT.

This clonotype is medium-sized by share. The chain links TRBV6-2 or TRBV6-3 to TRBJ2-1; 9 bases agree with TRBD1. Germline CDR1 MNHEY, CDR2 SVGEGT. The CDR3 runs 15 residues. V shed 5 bases and J 8 bases; nucleotides not matched to a gene: 10. DNA of the CDR3: TGTGCCAGCAGTGACTTTCCGGGACAGGGTTATGAGCAGTTCTTC. As protein: CASSDFPGQGYEQFF.

This clonotype was counted at least ten times. V usage is TRBV5-1 and J usage is TRBJ2-5, with 9 bases identical to TRBD1. The CDR3 loop spans 15 amino acids. In germline, CDR1 is SGHRS, CDR2 YFSETQ. Unmatched junction bases numbered 11, after V lost 4 bases and J lost 7 bases. CDR3 nucleotide sequence: TGCGCCAGCAGCCAGGGGGACAGGGCGGTTTGGACCCAGTACTTC. Its protein product is CASSQGDRAVWTQYF.

Many counts were recorded for this clonotype. The genes are TRBV5-6 and TRBJ2-2; D call uncertain. The CDR3 has 14 amino acids. Germline CDR1 is SGHDT and CDR2 is YYEEEE. The ends were cut back, 0 bases at V and 5 bases at J, with 8 bases in the middle. The CDR3 reads CASSLAGQTGELFF. CDR3 DNA: TGTGCCAGCAGCTTGGCGGGCCAGACCGGGGAGCTGTTTTTT.

This chain uses TRBV29-1 with TRBJ2-7, with 7 bases aligning to TRBD1. V was clipped by 3 bases and J by 1 base; unmatched bases: 3. The CDR3 is 13 residues long. Germline-derived CDR1 and CDR2 are SQVTM and ANQGSEA. CDR3 sequence: CSVDQGESYEQYF. CDR3 DNA sequence: TGCAGCGTTGATCAGGGGGAGTCCTACGAGCAGTACTTC.

At least ten counts were recorded for this clonotype. The rearrangement uses TRBV5-1 and TRBJ2-2; perhaps TRBD2 as D (6 bases). Trimming removed 3 bases at V and 6 bases at J, with 12 bases between. The CDR3 length is 14 residues. From germline, CDR1 is SGHRS and CDR2 YFSETQ. The CDR3 protein is CASSWTGVPGELFF. CDR3 in DNA: TGCGCCAGCAGCTGGACGGGAGTCCCCGGGGAGCTGTTTTTT.

In its sample, this clonotype was seen many times. The chain employs TRBV20-1 and TRBJ1-1, with D unresolved. Germline assignment: CDR1 DFQATT and CDR2 SNEGSKA (reference sequence). The CDR3 has 14 amino acids. Trimming pared 0 bases from V and 4 bases from J, leaving 12 bases between. CDR3 sequence reads: CSARDPHASTEAFF. The CDR3 region has the DNA TGCAGTGCTAGAGACCCCCACGCGAGCACTGAAGCTTTCTTT.

This clonotype is medium-sized in the sample. The chain joins TRBV5-5 to TRBJ2-3; D possibly corresponds to TRBD2 (6 bases). V was pared by 3 bases and J by 1 base, with 9 bases between. Germline-derived CDR1 and CDR2 are SGHKS and YYEKEE (reference sequence). The CDR3 is 14 amino acids. CDR3 coding DNA: TGTGCCAGCAGCTCCTGGGGGGGCACAGATACGCAGTATTTT. Its protein product is CASSSWGGTDTQYF.

Many counts were recorded for this clonotype. Likely a read error: the CDR3 ends without its conserved phenylalanine or tryptophan. Because the CDR3's place on the DNA is in doubt, the DNA is left out and the CDR3 is given as listed by TCRdb. The rearrangement joins TRBV12-3 or TRBV12-4 to TRBJ1-1; TRBD1 was called by the table and not checked on the DNA. Ends included, the CDR3 has 17 residues. The CDR3: CASSLRPPRRGRLIPRL.

This clonotype is categorized as medium-sized (0.01 to 0.1%). The J gene is TRBJ2-3, the V gene TRBV5-1; 7 nucleotides match TRBD2. V was pared by 7 bases and J by 6 bases, with 8 bases of the junction left unmatched. Looked up from germline, CDR1 is SGHRS and CDR2 is YFSETQ. The CDR3 consists of 13 residues. DNA of the CDR3: TGCGCCAGCCACTCAGCGGGAATGGATACGCAGTATTTT. It encodes CASHSAGMDTQYF. The full variable domain, rest sourced from reference TRBV5-1 and TRBJ2-3, is KAGVTQTPRYLIKTRGQQVTLSCSPISGHRSVSWYQQTPGQGLQFLFEYFSETQRNKGNFPGRFSGRQFSNSRSEMNVSTLELGDSALYLCASHSAGMDTQYFGPGTRLTVL.

Within the sample, this clonotype is medium-sized. The rearrangement links TRBV7-9 to TRBJ2-3; D is unresolved. The germline V gene encodes CDR1 SEHNR and CDR2 FQNEAQ (reference sequence). V lost 4 bases and J lost 0, with 8 bases in between. CDR3 length: 14 residues. The CDR3 sequence: CASSSSASTDTQYF. CDR3 DNA: TGTGCCAGCAGCTCATCAGCTAGCACAGATACGCAGTATTTT.

This clonotype occurred many times. The CDR3 DNA sequence: TGTGCCACCAGCAGAAACCATGGACAGGTCCAAGAGACCCAGTACTTC. Translating gives CATSRNHGQVQETQYF. The V and J genes are TRBV15 and TRBJ2-5, with 7 nucleotides matching TRBD1. V lost 2 bases to trimming and J lost 1 base; unmatched junction nucleotides: 7. The CDR3 loop spans 16 amino acids. The germline V gene has CDR1 LNHNV and CDR2 YYDKDF (reference sequence). The full variable domain, completed using reference TRBV15 and TRBJ2-5, is DAMVIQNPRYQVTQFGKPVTLSCSQTLNHNVMYWYQQKSSQAPKLLFHYYDKDFNNEADTPDNFQSRRPNTSFCFLDIRSPGLGDTAMYLCATSRNHGQVQETQYFGPGTRLLVL.

This clonotype has ten or more counts. The junction shows a germline mismatch at one end, possibly a read error. The chain has TRBV5-5 and TRBJ2-5; D perhaps matches TRBD1 (6 bases). Per germline, CDR1 SGHKS and CDR2 YYEKEE (reference sequence). There are 16 residues in the CDR3. The CDR3 nucleotides are TGTGCCAGCAGCTTGGGCCCCCGGACAGACCAGGAGACCCAGTACTTC. This sequence encodes CASSLGPRTDQETQYF.

The chain combines TRBV19 with TRBJ1-1; the match to TRBD1 covers 10 bases. V trimming: 6 bases; J trimming: 4 bases; junction bases outside the gene matches: 11. The CDR3 contains 16 residues. Germline CDR1 and CDR2: LNHDA and SQIVND (reference sequence). CDR3 DNA: TGTGCCAGTAGGCCCGGGACAGGGGAGGGAGGCACTGAAGCTTTCTTT. Translating gives CASRPGTGEGGTEAFF.

The chain has TRBV20-1 and TRBJ2-1; possible D gene TRBD2, 6 bases. Germline values: CDR1 DFQATT, CDR2 SNEGSKA (reference sequence). The CDR3 has 15 residues. The V end lost 0 bases, the J end lost 10 bases, and 19 bases lay between the germline ends. The DNA of the CDR3 is TGCAGTGCTAGAGATATCCGGACTACGGGTTGGGAGCAGTTCTTC. Amino acid sequence: CSARDIRTTGWEQFF.

This clonotype was counted ten times or more. The chain is built from TRBV5-1 and TRBJ2-5; possible D gene TRBD2, 6 bases. The CDR3 runs 13 residues. The germline V gene has CDR1 SGHRS and CDR2 YFSETQ. With 1 base removed from V and 5 bases from J, the gap between germline ends came to 9 bases. CDR3 sequence reads: CASSLTSRETQYF. CDR3 DNA sequence: TGCGCCAGCAGCTTGACTAGCCGGGAGACCCAGTACTTC.

There are many counts of this clonotype. Here the CDR3 reads CSAIAGGAGTQYF. CDR3 nucleotides: TGCAGTGCCATAGCGGGAGGAGCGGGTACGCAGTATTTT. The chain couples TRBV20-1 to TRBJ2-3; TRBD2 matches 10 bases. CDR3 size: 13 residues. V lost 6 bases, J lost 8 bases, and 8 bases stayed unmatched. Germline-derived CDR1 and CDR2 are DFQATT and SNEGSKA (reference sequence).

This chain links TRBV20-1 with TRBJ1-1; D may be TRBD1 (6 bases). The germline gives CDR1 DFQATT, CDR2 SNEGSKA (reference sequence). Trimming took 1 base from V and 6 from J, leaving 9 bases between them. The CDR3 consists of 12 residues. The CDR3, as DNA: TGCAGTGCTAGAGTGGGGGGCTCTGAAGCTTTCTTT. It yields the protein CSARVGGSEAFF.

This clonotype appeared many times. The chain recombines TRBV7-9 with TRBJ2-3, with 7 bases identical to TRBD1. The CDR3 is 15 amino acids. CDR1 is SEHNR, CDR2 FQNEAQ, per germline (reference sequence). Trimming at V came to 8 bases and at J to 3 bases, leaving 11 bases not matched to a gene. This CDR3 reads CASLQDRERTDTQYF. The CDR3, as DNA: TGTGCCAGCCTCCAAGACAGGGAGCGTACAGATACGCAGTATTTT.

This clonotype was picked up many times. This chain joins TRBV7-7 and TRBJ2-3, with D possibly being TRBD1 or TRBD2 (6 bases each). V shed 0 bases and J shed 4 bases, with 8 bases lying between them. The germline CDR1 and CDR2 sequences are SSHAT and FNYEAQ (reference sequence). CDR3 size: 14 residues. CDR3 protein: CASSLAGGADTQYF. The CDR3 DNA reads as TGTGCCAGCAGCTTAGCGGGGGGCGCAGATACGCAGTATTTT.

At least ten counts were recorded for this clonotype. The rearrangement uses TRBV18 and TRBJ1-2; D is undetermined. The CDR3 contains 13 residues. In germline, CDR1 is KGHSH, CDR2 LQKENI. The ends were cut back, 3 bases at V and 8 bases at J, with 13 bases in the middle. The CDR3, as DNA: TGTGCCAGCTCACCTAAAGGGTACGACGGCTACACCTTC. It codes for CASSPKGYDGYTF.